The clone carrying this T cell receptor (beta chain) was picked up a small number of times. The sample belongs to a study of blood T cell repertoires in COVID-19. On the study more broadly: PBMCs, B-cell-depleted T cells, or T cells provided the cDNA or gDNA that made up the material.

In the authors' workflow: The assay estimated nucleated cells by amplifying reference gene primers. Libraries were prepared by immunoSEQ multiplex PCR; TCRdb keeps only in-frame clonotypes and omits some of them. The D gene and trimming were derived from the DNA, and the V and J assignments and clone size from that table. This table holds under 100,000 clones, around 85% found once. Per the germline V gene, CDR1 is SGHTA and CDR2 is FQGNSA. CDR3 size: 13 residues. Deletions cut 4 bases from V and 8 bases from J, with 15 bases between. V gene TRBV7-2 combines with J gene TRBJ2-7; TRBD2 might be the D (6 bases). The TCR was taken from a man between 45 and 60 years old with acute or convalescent COVID-19. Sequencing input: peripheral blood. CDR3 DNA sequence: TGTGCCAGCAGCTCTGCCGGGACTTACCAGCAGTACTTC. It is translated as CASSSAGTYQQYF. The entire variable domain, with the rest obtained from reference TRBV7-2 and TRBJ2-7, is as follows: GAGVSQSPSNKVTEKGKDVELRCDPISGHTALYWYRQSLGQGLEFLIYFQGNSAPDKSGLPSDRFSAERTGGSVSTLTIQRTQQEDSAVYLCASSSAGTYQQYFGPGTRLTVT.